Included here is one T cell receptor beta chain sequence, with context. The data were taken from a study of blood T cell repertoires in COVID-19. Authors' data handling: Cell counts per sample came from amplifying reference gene primers. Clones were sequenced by immunoSEQ multiplex PCR, and TCRdb holds only the in-frame ones, with some missing. The V and J calls and clone size come from that table; D and trimming were worked out from the DNA. The repertoire includes fewer than 20,000 clones, 91% of them detected once, and roughly 6.6% sits in the top ten. With 7 bases clipped from V and 3 bases from J, the junction kept 5 bases outside the gene matches. CDR1 is SQVTM, CDR2 ANQGSEA, per germline. The CDR3 runs 12 residues.

The clonotype originates from a human donor in a cohort sampled during active COVID-19. V usage is TRBV29-1 and J usage is TRBJ2-7; 8 bases line up with TRBD1. The sample comprised peripheral blood. In DNA, the CDR3 is TGCAGCGGTGGACAGGGCCACTACGAGCAGTACTTC. It encodes CSGGQGHYEQYF.